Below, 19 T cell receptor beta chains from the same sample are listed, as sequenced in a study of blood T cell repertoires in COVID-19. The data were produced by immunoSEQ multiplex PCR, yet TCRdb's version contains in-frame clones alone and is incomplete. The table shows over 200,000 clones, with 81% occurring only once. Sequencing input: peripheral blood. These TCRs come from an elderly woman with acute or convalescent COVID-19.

The CDR3: CASRGQGDGGYTF. In nucleotides, the CDR3 is TGTGCCAGCAGGGGGCAGGGCGACGGTGGCTACACCTTC. J is TRBJ1-2 and V is TRBV2, with D possibly TRBD1 on 5 matching bases. The CDR3 length is 13 residues. V lost 6 bases and J lost 7, with 15 bases in between. CDR1 is SNHLY and CDR2 is FYNNEI in the germline V gene.

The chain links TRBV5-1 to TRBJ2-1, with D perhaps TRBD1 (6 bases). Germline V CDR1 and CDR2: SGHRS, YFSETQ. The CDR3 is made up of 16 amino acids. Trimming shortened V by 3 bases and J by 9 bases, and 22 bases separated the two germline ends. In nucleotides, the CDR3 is TGCGCCAGCAGCTCTGGAAGTATAGGGGGATCGAGTGAGCAGTTCTTC. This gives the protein CASSSGSIGGSSEQFF.

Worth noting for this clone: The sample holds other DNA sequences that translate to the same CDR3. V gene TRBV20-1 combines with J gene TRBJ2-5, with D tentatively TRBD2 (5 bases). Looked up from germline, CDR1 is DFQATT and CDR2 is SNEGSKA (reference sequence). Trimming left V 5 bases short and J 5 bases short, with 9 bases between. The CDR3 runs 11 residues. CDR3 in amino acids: CSAGGGETQYF. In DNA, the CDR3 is TGCAGTGCTGGCGGCGGGGAGACCCAGTACTTC.

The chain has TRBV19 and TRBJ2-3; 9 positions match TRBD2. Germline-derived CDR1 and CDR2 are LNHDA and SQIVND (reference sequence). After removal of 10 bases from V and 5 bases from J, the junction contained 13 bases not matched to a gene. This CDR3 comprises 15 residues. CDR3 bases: TGTGCCACAGCCAGTGGCGGGGGGGCCGGAGATACGCAGTATTTT. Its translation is CATASGGGAGDTQYF.

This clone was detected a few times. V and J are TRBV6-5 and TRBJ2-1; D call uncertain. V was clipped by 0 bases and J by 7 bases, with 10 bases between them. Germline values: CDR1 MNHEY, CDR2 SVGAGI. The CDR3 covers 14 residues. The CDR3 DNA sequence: TGTGCCAGCAGTTACTCGTGGCCTTATAATGAGCAGTTCTTC. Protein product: CASSYSWPYNEQFF.

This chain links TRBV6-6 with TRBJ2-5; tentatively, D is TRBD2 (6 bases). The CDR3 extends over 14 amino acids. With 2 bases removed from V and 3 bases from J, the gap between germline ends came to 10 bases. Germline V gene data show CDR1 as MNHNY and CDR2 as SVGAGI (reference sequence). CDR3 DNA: TGTGCCAGCAGTTACGGGGGGAACGAAGAGACCCAGTACTTC. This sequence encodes CASSYGGNEETQYF.

The CDR3 protein is CAWSVRGSGRARETQYF. DNA of the CDR3: TGTGCCTGGAGTGTAAGGGGTAGCGGGAGGGCCCGGGAGACCCAGTACTTC. This chain links TRBV30 with TRBJ2-5; TRBD2 aligns across 11 bases. The CDR3 spans 17 residues. In germline, CDR1 is GTSNPN, CDR2 SVGIG (reference sequence). V shed 0 bases, J shed 5 bases, and the junction held 11 bases outside the gene matches.

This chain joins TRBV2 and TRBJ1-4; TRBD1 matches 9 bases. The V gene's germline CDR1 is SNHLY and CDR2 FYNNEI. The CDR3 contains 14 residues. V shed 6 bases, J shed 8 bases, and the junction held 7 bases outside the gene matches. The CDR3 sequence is CASRPGTGWEKLFF. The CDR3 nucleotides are TGTGCCAGCAGACCCGGGACAGGGTGGGAAAAACTGTTTTTT.

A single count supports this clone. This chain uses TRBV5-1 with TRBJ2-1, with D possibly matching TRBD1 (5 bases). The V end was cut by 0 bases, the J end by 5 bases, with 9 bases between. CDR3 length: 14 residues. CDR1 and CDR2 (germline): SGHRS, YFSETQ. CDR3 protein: CASSLEGSDNEQFF. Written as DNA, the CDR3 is TGCGCCAGCAGCTTGGAGGGGTCGGACAATGAGCAGTTCTTC.

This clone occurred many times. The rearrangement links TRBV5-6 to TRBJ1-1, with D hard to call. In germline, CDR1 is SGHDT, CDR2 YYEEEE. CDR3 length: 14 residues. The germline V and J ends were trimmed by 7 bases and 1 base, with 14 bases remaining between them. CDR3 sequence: CASSYRAQNTEAFF. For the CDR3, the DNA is TGTGCCAGCTCCTACAGAGCACAGAACACTGAAGCTTTCTTT.

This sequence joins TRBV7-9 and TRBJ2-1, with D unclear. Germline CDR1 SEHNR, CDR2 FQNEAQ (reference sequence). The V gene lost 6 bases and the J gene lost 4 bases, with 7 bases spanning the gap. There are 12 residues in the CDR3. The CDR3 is CASRLMYNEQFF. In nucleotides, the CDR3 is TGTGCCAGCAGACTAATGTACAATGAGCAGTTCTTC.

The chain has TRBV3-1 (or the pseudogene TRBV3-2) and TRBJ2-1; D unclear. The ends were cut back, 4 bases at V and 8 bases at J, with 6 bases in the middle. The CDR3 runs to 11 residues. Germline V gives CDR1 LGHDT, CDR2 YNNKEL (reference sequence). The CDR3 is CASSLFDEQFF. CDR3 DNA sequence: TGTGCCAGCAGCCTGTTCGATGAGCAGTTCTTC.

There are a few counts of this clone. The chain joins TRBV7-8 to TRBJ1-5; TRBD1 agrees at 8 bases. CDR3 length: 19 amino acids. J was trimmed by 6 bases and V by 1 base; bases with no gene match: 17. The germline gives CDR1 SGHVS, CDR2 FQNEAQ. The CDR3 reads CASSLGTGLGITDGQPQHF. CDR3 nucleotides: TGTGCCAGCAGCTTAGGGACAGGGTTAGGTATTACGGATGGTCAGCCCCAGCATTTT. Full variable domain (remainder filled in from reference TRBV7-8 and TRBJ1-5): GAGVSQSPRYKVAKRGQDVALRCDPISGHVSLFWYQQALGQGPEFLTYFQNEAQLDKSGLPSDRFFAERPEGSVSTLKIQRTQQEDSAVYLCASSLGTGLGITDGQPQHFGDGTRLSIL.

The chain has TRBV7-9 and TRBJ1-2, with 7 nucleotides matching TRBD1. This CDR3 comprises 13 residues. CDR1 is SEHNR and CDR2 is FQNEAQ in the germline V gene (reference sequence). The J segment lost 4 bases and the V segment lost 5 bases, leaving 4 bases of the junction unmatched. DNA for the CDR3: TGTGCCAGCAGCGCGGGACAGCCCTATGGCTACACCTTC. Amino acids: CASSAGQPYGYTF.

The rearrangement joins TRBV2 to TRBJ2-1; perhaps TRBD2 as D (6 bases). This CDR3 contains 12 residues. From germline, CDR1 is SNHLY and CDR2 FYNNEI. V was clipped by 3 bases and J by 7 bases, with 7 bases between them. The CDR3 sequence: CASSEGLNEQFF. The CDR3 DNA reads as TGTGCCAGCAGTGAGGGACTGAATGAGCAGTTCTTC.

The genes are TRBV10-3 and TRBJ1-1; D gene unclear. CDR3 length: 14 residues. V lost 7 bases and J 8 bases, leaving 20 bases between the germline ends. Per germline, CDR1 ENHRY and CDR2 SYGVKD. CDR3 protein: CAIKSAGSLSEAFF. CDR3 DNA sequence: TGTGCCATCAAATCAGCCGGGAGTTTATCCGAAGCTTTCTTT.

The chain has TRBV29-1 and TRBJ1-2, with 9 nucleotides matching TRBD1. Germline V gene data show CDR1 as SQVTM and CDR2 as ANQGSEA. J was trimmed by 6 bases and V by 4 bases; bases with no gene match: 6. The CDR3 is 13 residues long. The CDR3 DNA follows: TGCAGCGTTGCGGTGACAGGGGGAAATGGCTACACCTTC. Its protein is CSVAVTGGNGYTF.

CDR3 sequence reads: CASSIETGVINEQFF. The CDR3 DNA is TGTGCCAGTAGTATAGAGACAGGGGTTATCAATGAGCAGTTCTTC. This chain links TRBV19 with TRBJ2-1; 8 bases are shared with TRBD1. Trimming took 0 bases from V and 6 from J; bases not matched to a gene: 4. The CDR3 extends over 15 amino acids. CDR1 LNHDA and CDR2 SQIVND come from the germline V gene (reference sequence).

The CDR3: CASSQIRQNRVQETQYF. The DNA of the CDR3 is TGCGCCAGCAGCCAAATCCGCCAGAACAGGGTCCAAGAGACCCAGTACTTC. The gene calls are TRBV4-1 and TRBJ2-5; possible D gene TRBD1, 6 bases. The CDR3 spans 17 residues. The V gene lost 2 bases and the J gene lost 1 base, with 17 bases spanning the gap. Germline loops: CDR1 MGHRA, CDR2 YSYEKL.